These 25 T cell receptor beta chains were all obtained from the same sample, sequenced in a study of early T cells in non-severe SARS-CoV-2 infection. TCRdb re-derived calls from the 5' RACE reads in MiXCR, one entry per CDR3 protein. The sample consists of 69,000 or so distinct CDR3 sequences, about 9% of them appearing once. Sequenced sample: whole blood. The receptor source for this set is an adult who was a healthcare worker with PCR-confirmed SARS-CoV-2 infection or an uninfected control (not recorded which).

This clonotype was found a few times. V usage is TRBV18 and J usage is TRBJ2-3, with 12 bases lining up with TRBD2. After removal of 3 bases from V and 3 bases from J, the junction contained 4 bases not matched to a gene. CDR3 size: 16 residues. Looked up from germline, CDR1 is KGHSH and CDR2 is LQKENI. CDR3 coding DNA: TGTGCCAGCTCACCCTCGACTAGCGGGAGAACAGATACGCAGTATTTT. Its protein is CASSPSTSGRTDTQYF. Full variable domain (missing parts from reference TRBV18 and TRBJ2-3): NAGVMQNPRHLVRRRGQEARLRCSPMKGHSHVYWYRQLPEEGLKFMVYLQKENIIDESGMPKERFSAEFPKEGPSILRIQQVVRGDSAAYFCASSPSTSGRTDTQYFGPGTRLTVL.

CDR3 nucleotide sequence: TGTGCCAGCAGTTACTCGAAGTTCGAGACAGCGAACACCGGGGAGCTGTTTTTT. Amino acids: CASSYSKFETANTGELFF. This chain joins TRBV6-7 and TRBJ2-2, with D possibly TRBD1 on 5 matching bases. TRBV6-7 is an ORF; its function is uncertain. The germline V and J ends were trimmed by 0 bases and 0 bases, with 14 bases remaining between them. This CDR3 contains 18 residues.

The chain has TRBV14 and TRBJ1-1; D not certain. The CDR3 spans 15 residues. Trimming shortened V by 0 bases and J by 2 bases, and 10 bases separated the two germline ends. Germline V gives CDR1 SGHDN, CDR2 FVKESK. CDR3 protein: CASSQELARNTEAFF. CDR3 nucleotide sequence: TGTGCCAGCAGCCAAGAACTCGCCAGAAACACTGAAGCTTTCTTT.

This clonotype was seen repeatedly, ten times or more. The CDR3 bases are TGTGCCAGCAGCGTAGGTGAGGGTTACGAGCAGTACTTC. It codes for CASSVGEGYEQYF. The chain uses TRBV9 and TRBJ2-7; D is possibly TRBD2 (5 bases). CDR1 SGDLS and CDR2 YYNGEE come from the germline V gene. V was pared by 0 bases and J by 4 bases, with 8 bases between. There are 13 residues in the CDR3.

Only a few counts were recorded for this clonotype. The rearrangement links TRBV7-9 to TRBJ2-1; 7 bases map to TRBD1. The CDR3 is 22 amino acids. CDR1 is SEHNR, CDR2 FQNEAQ, per germline (reference sequence). The V gene end was trimmed by 3 bases and the J gene end by 1 base; junction bases not matched to a gene: 24. This CDR3 is CASSLLPSTNRGKIRSYNEQFF. Written as DNA, the CDR3 is TGTGCCAGCAGCTTGTTACCTTCGACGAACAGGGGAAAAATTAGGTCCTACAATGAGCAGTTCTTC.

The CDR3 DNA reads as TGTGCCAGCAGCTTTAGCGGCCCCACAGATACGCAGTATTTT. This encodes CASSFSGPTDTQYF. This chain links TRBV7-9 with TRBJ2-3; TRBD2 is a possible D gene (6 bases). CDR3 length: 14 amino acids. Germline V gene data show CDR1 as SEHNR and CDR2 as FQNEAQ (reference sequence). With 3 bases removed from V and 2 bases from J, the gap between germline ends came to 9 bases.

In this sample, this clonotype turned up many times. The chain is built from TRBV11-2 and TRBJ2-7; D may be TRBD1 or TRBD2 (5 bases each). Trimming took 6 bases from V and 0 from J, leaving 15 bases between them. Germline V CDR1 and CDR2: SGHAT, FQNNGV. This CDR3 comprises 15 residues. CDR3 DNA: TGTGCCAGCAGACGGGACCCCGTGGGCTCCTACGAGCAGTACTTC. Translated, it gives CASRRDPVGSYEQYF.

This clonotype was seen many times. V gene TRBV20-1 combines with J gene TRBJ2-5, with D perhaps matching TRBD1 (5 bases). V dropped 7 bases and J dropped 5 bases, with 14 bases sitting between them. Germline loops: CDR1 DFQATT, CDR2 SNEGSKA (reference sequence). The CDR3 sequence is 12 residues long. The CDR3 DNA reads TGCAGTGTTCTGGGGCTGGGCGAGACCCAGTACTTC. This translates into CSVLGLGETQYF.

This clonotype was observed a handful of times. The rearrangement links TRBV7-9 to TRBJ2-1, with D possibly TRBD1 on 6 matching bases. Trimming removed 5 bases from V and 8 bases from J, with 16 bases in between. Germline V CDR1 and CDR2: SEHNR, FQNEAQ (reference sequence). The CDR3 spans 14 residues. The CDR3 DNA is TGTGCCAGCAGCCTAGTACAAGGGGGTGATGAGCAGTTCTTC. Translation: CASSLVQGGDEQFF.

This clonotype came up many times. The chain has TRBV14 and TRBJ2-2; 9 bases align to TRBD1. The CDR3 is made up of 17 amino acids. Germline values: CDR1 SGHDN, CDR2 FVKESK. The trim removed 3 bases at V and 6 bases at J, leaving 11 bases unmatched. CDR3 sequence reads: CASSHRPGQGVSGELFF. The CDR3, as DNA: TGTGCCAGCAGCCACCGACCGGGACAGGGAGTATCCGGGGAGCTGTTTTTT. Variable domain in full (rest from reference TRBV14 and TRBJ2-2): EAGVTQFPSHSVIEKGQTVTLRCDPISGHDNLYWYRRVMGKEIKFLLHFVKESKQDESGMPNNRFLAERTGGTYSTLKVQPAELEDSGVYFCASSHRPGQGVSGELFFGEGSRLTVL.

This clonotype showed up many times. The chain couples TRBV19 to TRBJ2-2, with 7 bases matching TRBD1. V was clipped by 7 bases and J by 6 bases; unmatched bases: 11. CDR1 and CDR2 (germline): LNHDA, SQIVND (reference sequence). There are 15 residues in the CDR3. In nucleotides, the CDR3 is TGTGCCAGTACTCGACAGGGCTTTTCTTCCGGGGAGCTGTTTTTT. Translation gives CASTRQGFSSGELFF.

The sample holds many counts of this clonotype. The chain has TRBV7-8 and TRBJ2-7; D not certain. Trimming shortened V by 0 bases and J by 0 bases, and 12 bases separated the two germline ends. Germline CDR1 reads SGHVS; CDR2 reads FQNEAQ. The CDR3 is made up of 16 amino acids. In nucleotides, the CDR3 is TGTGCCAGCAGCTTAGCGGGCCCGCCAAGCTCCTACGAGCAGTACTTC. It specifies CASSLAGPPSSYEQYF. Full variable domain (outside the CDR3, taken from reference TRBV7-8 and TRBJ2-7): GAGVSQSPRYKVAKRGQDVALRCDPISGHVSLFWYQQALGQGPEFLTYFQNEAQLDKSGLPSDRFFAERPEGSVSTLKIQRTQQEDSAVYLCASSLAGPPSSYEQYFGPGTRLTVT.

There are many counts of this clonotype. The gene calls are TRBV4-1 and TRBJ2-7; no firm D call. Trimming stripped 0 bases from V and 3 bases from J, with 6 bases between. CDR1 is MGHRA and CDR2 is YSYEKL in the germline V gene. This CDR3 comprises 13 residues. CDR3 amino acids: CASSQDPDYEQYF. The CDR3 nucleotides read TGCGCCAGCAGCCAAGATCCAGACTACGAGCAGTACTTC.

The V gene is TRBV4-3, the J gene TRBJ2-3; no clear D gene. V was trimmed by 0 bases and J by 9 bases, leaving 10 bases between them. Per the germline V gene, CDR1 is LGHNA and CDR2 is YSLEER. This CDR3 contains 13 residues. CDR3 DNA sequence: TGCGCCAGCAGCCAAGATCGGGCAAACACGCAGTATTTT. This gives the protein CASSQDRANTQYF.

A few counts support this clonotype. V and J are TRBV12-3 or TRBV12-4 and TRBJ2-3; TRBD2 matches 8 bases. The V segment lost 8 bases and the J segment 3 bases; nucleotides outside the gene matches: 7. This CDR3 region has 14 residues. The CDR3 nucleotides are TGTGCCAGCCGTAGCGGGACTAGGACAGATACGCAGTATTTT. Translated, it gives CASRSGTRTDTQYF.

This clonotype came up a few times. V usage is TRBV11-2 and J usage is TRBJ2-5; D remains unclear. This CDR3 is built from 13 residues. Looked up from germline, CDR1 is SGHAT and CDR2 is FQNNGV. Trimming removed 4 bases at V and 4 bases at J, with 10 bases between. CDR3 nucleotide sequence: TGTGCCAGCAGCTCCGAAAGGAGAGAGACCCAGTACTTC. Translated: CASSSERRETQYF. The whole variable domain, remainder taken from reference TRBV11-2 and TRBJ2-5, is EAGVAQSPRYKIIEKRQSVAFWCNPISGHATLYWYQQILGQGPKLLIQFQNNGVVDDSQLPKDRFSAERLKGVDSTLKIQPAKLEDSAVYLCASSSERRETQYFGPGTRLLVL.

This clonotype was recorded a few times. The chain has TRBV3-1 and TRBJ2-3; TRBD1 might be the D (6 bases). Trimming left V 3 bases short and J 0 bases short, with 13 bases between. CDR1 is LGHDT, CDR2 YNNKEL, per germline (reference sequence). The CDR3 runs to 16 residues. CDR3 coding DNA: TGTGCCAGCAGCCAGAGGAGAACAGGGAGCACAGATACGCAGTATTTT. Translating it yields CASSQRRTGSTDTQYF.

This clonotype was found many times. This sequence joins TRBV15 and TRBJ2-1, with 7 bases fitting TRBD2. Germline V lookup: CDR1 LNHNV, CDR2 YYDKDF (reference sequence). V lost 0 bases, J lost 8 bases, and 4 bases stayed unmatched. CDR3 length: 14 residues. The CDR3 spells CATSRELAIHEQFF. The CDR3 region has the DNA TGTGCCACCAGCAGAGAACTAGCGATCCATGAGCAGTTCTTC.

This clonotype was recorded at least ten times. V gene TRBV20-1 combines with J gene TRBJ2-2; no definite D call. The CDR3 covers 16 residues. The V end was cut by 0 bases, the J end by 1 base, with 12 bases between. Germline V lookup: CDR1 DFQATT, CDR2 SNEGSKA (reference sequence). The CDR3 sequence: CSARDAASGNTGELFF. The CDR3 DNA sequence: TGCAGTGCTAGAGATGCGGCGTCGGGGAACACCGGGGAGCTGTTTTTT.

This clonotype showed up many times. CDR3 in amino acids: CASSLNGEGEQFF. The CDR3 DNA follows: TGTGCCAGCAGCTTAAACGGGGAAGGTGAGCAGTTCTTC. The chain employs TRBV7-3 and TRBJ2-1, with D perhaps TRBD2 (5 bases). Germline V gives CDR1 SGHTA, CDR2 FQGTGA. Trimming left V 1 base short and J 9 bases short, with 10 bases between. The CDR3 totals 13 residues.

This clonotype was seen only a few times. This chain links TRBV21-1 with TRBJ2-2; the table's D call of TRBD1 was not tested on the DNA. TRBV21-1 is designated a pseudogene. The CDR3 extends over 15 amino acids. The CDR3, as DNA: TGTGCCAGCAGCCCCCCGGGGTCGTCCACCGGGGAGCTGTTTTTT. Amino acid sequence: CASSPPGSSTGELFF.

V usage is TRBV10-1 and J usage is TRBJ2-3; TRBD1 matches 7 bases. V lost 3 bases, J lost 3 bases, and 6 bases stayed unmatched. Germline V gene sequence: CDR1 WNHNN, CDR2 SYGVQD (reference sequence). The CDR3 loop spans 15 amino acids. The CDR3 loop is CASSDSGTVTDTQYF. As DNA, the CDR3 is TGCGCCAGCAGTGATTCGGGGACAGTAACAGATACGCAGTATTTT.

This clonotype has ten or more counts. The rearrangement links TRBV3-1 to TRBJ1-3; D call uncertain. The germline gives CDR1 LGHDT, CDR2 YNNKEL (reference sequence). Trimming pared 2 bases from V and 4 bases from J, leaving 9 bases between. The CDR3 totals 14 residues. As DNA, the CDR3 is TGTGCCAGCAGCCAACGGGAGGGAGGAAACACCATATATTTT. Encoded protein: CASSQREGGNTIYF.

This clonotype was counted at least ten times. This chain's CDR3 is CASRVHRTQYF. CDR3 DNA: TGTGCCAGCAGGGTACACAGGACCCAGTACTTC. The V and J genes are TRBV6-1 and TRBJ2-5, with D unresolved. Germline lookup yields CDR1 MNHNS and CDR2 SASEGT. V lost 6 bases to trimming and J lost 7 bases, with 9 bases between them. The CDR3 loop spans 11 amino acids.

At least ten counts were recorded for this clonotype. The chain employs TRBV6-2 or TRBV6-3 and TRBJ1-5; D gene unclear. The CDR3 sequence is 12 residues long. Trimming left V 8 bases short and J 2 bases short, with 7 bases between. Germline lookup yields CDR1 MNHEY and CDR2 SVGEGT. The CDR3 here is CASRRGNQPQHF. The CDR3 DNA is TGTGCCAGCCGGCGAGGCAATCAGCCCCAGCATTTT.